A selection of T cell receptor beta chains follows, all from one sample in a study of molecular identifiers for immune sequencing clone quantification. A single record per CDR3 protein comes from TCRdb applying MiXCR to the PCR reads. Here the sample spans some 100,000 distinct CDR3 sequences, roughly a third being singletons. Sequences were obtained from naive CD8+ T cells from blood, with Jurkat cell RNA spiked in. Every receptor here comes from a human donor in good health. Some libraries in this study had Jurkat cell RNA spiked in. CDR3s include the opening cysteine and the closing phenylalanine or tryptophan. Fields, in order: J gene, clone size, V gene, D gene, CDR3 protein, CDR3 DNA. D genes are given only for firm matches. Expanded clones get a size class; other rows say once, few or many, or leave the size out.

j_call: TRBJ1-1
clone_size: few
v_call: TRBV5-1
d_call: .
cdr3_aa: CASSLGAGVRYTEAFF
cdr3_nt: TGCGCCAGCAGCTTGGGCGCAGGGGTGAGGTACACTGAAGCTTTCTTT

j_call: TRBJ2-2
clone_size: .
v_call: TRBV29-1
d_call: TRBD2
cdr3_aa: CSVHHSGVSSGELFF
cdr3_nt: TGCAGCGTGCACCATAGCGGGGTTTCCTCCGGGGAGCTGTTTTTT

j_call: TRBJ2-7
clone_size: .
v_call: TRBV19
d_call: TRBD2
cdr3_aa: CASSSRGLAGVYEQYF
cdr3_nt: TGTGCCAGTAGTTCCCGCGGACTAGCGGGGGTCTACGAGCAGTACTTC

j_call: TRBJ2-5
clone_size: once
v_call: TRBV18
d_call: .
cdr3_aa: CASSPAGALRDPYF
cdr3_nt: TGTGCCAGCTCACCAGCCGGAGCACTCCGGGACCCTTACTTC

j_call: TRBJ1-5
clone_size: few
v_call: TRBV6-5
d_call: .
cdr3_aa: CAGPREGGQNQPQHF
cdr3_nt: TGTGCCGGACCCCGTGAGGGAGGCCAAAATCAGCCCCAGCATTTT

j_call: TRBJ2-7
clone_size: .
v_call: TRBV10-3
d_call: .
cdr3_aa: CAAFSVDSYEQYF
cdr3_nt: TGTGCCGCCTTTAGCGTGGACTCGTACGAGCAGTACTTC

j_call: TRBJ1-5
clone_size: .
v_call: TRBV20-1
d_call: .
cdr3_aa: CSASDHLDSNQPQHF
cdr3_nt: TGCAGTGCTAGTGACCATCTGGATAGCAATCAGCCCCAGCATTTT

j_call: TRBJ2-3
clone_size: .
v_call: TRBV29-1
d_call: .
cdr3_aa: CVVVGWQMDTQYF
cdr3_nt: TGCGTCGTAGTTGGGTGGCAGATGGATACGCAGTATTTT

j_call: TRBJ2-7
clone_size: .
v_call: TRBV7-8
d_call: .
cdr3_aa: CASSLLAHTYEQYF
cdr3_nt: TGTGCCAGCAGCTTACTGGCCCACACCTACGAGCAGTACTTC

j_call: TRBJ2-1
clone_size: .
v_call: TRBV20-1
d_call: .
cdr3_aa: CSAPGSSSYNEQFF
cdr3_nt: TGCAGTGCCCCCGGGTCTAGCTCCTACAATGAGCAGTTCTTC

j_call: TRBJ2-7
clone_size: many
v_call: TRBV27
d_call: .
cdr3_aa: CASSLSGPREQYF
cdr3_nt: TGTGCCAGCAGTTTATCAGGTCCGCGCGAGCAGTACTTC

j_call: TRBJ2-3
clone_size: .
v_call: TRBV6-5
d_call: TRBD1
cdr3_aa: CASSYGDRGGFSLLLTDTQYF
cdr3_nt: TGTGCCAGCAGTTATGGTGACAGGGGAGGTTTTAGTCTTCTACTCACAGATACGCAGTATTTT

j_call: TRBJ2-5
clone_size: many
v_call: TRBV6-5
d_call: TRBD1
cdr3_aa: CASSYSTGVQETQYF
cdr3_nt: TGTGCCAGCAGTTACTCGACAGGGGTCCAAGAGACCCAGTACTTC

j_call: TRBJ2-5
clone_size: many
v_call: TRBV28
d_call: .
cdr3_aa: CASKGGGGRETQYF
cdr3_nt: TGTGCCAGCAAGGGGGGTGGTGGCCGAGAGACCCAGTACTTC

j_call: TRBJ1-1
clone_size: many
v_call: TRBV7-9
d_call: .
cdr3_aa: CASSLSYGQTEAFF
cdr3_nt: TGTGCCAGCAGCTTGTCGTATGGACAGACTGAAGCTTTCTTT

j_call: TRBJ1-5
clone_size: .
v_call: TRBV4-1
d_call: .
cdr3_aa: CASSQDRAGQPQHF
cdr3_nt: TGCGCCAGCAGCCAAGATAGGGCGGGCCAGCCCCAGCATTTT

j_call: TRBJ2-3
clone_size: many
v_call: TRBV18
d_call: TRBD2
cdr3_aa: CASSTLSGNTDTQYF
cdr3_nt: TGTGCCAGCTCAACCCTTAGCGGGAATACAGATACGCAGTATTTT

j_call: TRBJ2-7
clone_size: many
v_call: TRBV7-9
d_call: .
cdr3_aa: CASSPDRYEQYF
cdr3_nt: TGTGCCAGCAGTCCGGACCGATACGAGCAGTACTTC

j_call: TRBJ1-5
clone_size: many
v_call: TRBV5-8
d_call: .
cdr3_aa: CASSLTQPQHF
cdr3_nt: TGTGCCAGCAGCTTGACGCAGCCCCAGCATTTT

j_call: TRBJ2-3
clone_size: few
v_call: TRBV3-1
d_call: .
cdr3_aa: CASSQDLARATDTQYF
cdr3_nt: TGTGCCAGCAGCCAAGATCTCGCTAGGGCCACAGATACGCAGTATTTT

j_call: TRBJ2-5
clone_size: many
v_call: TRBV13
d_call: .
cdr3_aa: CASSPQVGETQYF
cdr3_nt: TGTGCCAGCAGCCCCCAGGTAGGAGAGACCCAGTACTTC

j_call: TRBJ2-1
clone_size: few
v_call: TRBV5-4
d_call: TRBD2
cdr3_aa: CASSPRLAYEQFF
cdr3_nt: TGTGCCAGCAGCCCTAGACTAGCGTATGAGCAGTTCTTC

j_call: TRBJ2-2
clone_size: .
v_call: TRBV28
d_call: .
cdr3_aa: CASRLPRQVASTGELFF
cdr3_nt: TGTGCCAGCAGGCTCCCCCGGCAGGTAGCGAGCACCGGGGAGCTGTTTTTT

j_call: TRBJ2-7
clone_size: many
v_call: TRBV25-1
d_call: TRBD1
cdr3_aa: CASSRQGSYEQYF
cdr3_nt: TGTGCCAGCAGCCGACAGGGCTCCTACGAGCAGTACTTC

j_call: TRBJ1-2
clone_size: many
v_call: TRBV9
d_call: .
cdr3_aa: CASSLSSGALYGYTF
cdr3_nt: TGTGCCAGCAGTCTTAGCTCAGGGGCTCTCTATGGCTACACCTTC

j_call: TRBJ2-5
clone_size: .
v_call: TRBV20-1
d_call: .
cdr3_aa: CSASATLQETQYF
cdr3_nt: TGCAGTGCTAGTGCGACACTACAAGAGACCCAGTACTTC

j_call: TRBJ1-3
clone_size: many
v_call: TRBV3-1
d_call: .
cdr3_aa: CASRPGPSGNTIYF
cdr3_nt: TGTGCCAGCAGGCCAGGCCCCTCTGGAAACACCATATATTTT

j_call: TRBJ2-1
clone_size: .
v_call: TRBV4-2
d_call: TRBD2
cdr3_aa: CASSQDRLAGAYNEQFF
cdr3_nt: TGTGCCAGCAGCCAAGATAGACTAGCGGGGGCCTACAATGAGCAGTTCTTC